This T cell receptor (beta chain) was recorded in a study of blood T cells in healthy people across ages. Germline assignment: CDR1 DFQATT and CDR2 SNEGSKA (reference sequence). The CDR3 consists of 14 residues. This clonotype was seen a few times. A junction end diverges from the germline sequence, so it may reflect a read error. A sample-barcoded 5' primer and a J-beta primer mix were used in a second PCR of about 6 to 11 cycles. Each CDR3 protein gets one entry after TCRdb re-called the 5' RACE reads with MiXCR. Of nearly 800,000 distinct CDR3 sequences in the sample, 25% are singletons; the top ten hold under 4%. The data were also submitted as part of a second study, on T cells of mothers and their children.

The rearrangement links TRBV20-1 to TRBJ2-5; weak D call: TRBD1 (6 bases). The clonotype originates from a boy younger than 18 in good health. Sequenced input: blood. Here the CDR3 reads CSARDFLAIGGQYF. The DNA for the CDR3 is TGCAGCGCTAGAGATTTCCTAGCAATAGGGGGCCAGTACTTC.